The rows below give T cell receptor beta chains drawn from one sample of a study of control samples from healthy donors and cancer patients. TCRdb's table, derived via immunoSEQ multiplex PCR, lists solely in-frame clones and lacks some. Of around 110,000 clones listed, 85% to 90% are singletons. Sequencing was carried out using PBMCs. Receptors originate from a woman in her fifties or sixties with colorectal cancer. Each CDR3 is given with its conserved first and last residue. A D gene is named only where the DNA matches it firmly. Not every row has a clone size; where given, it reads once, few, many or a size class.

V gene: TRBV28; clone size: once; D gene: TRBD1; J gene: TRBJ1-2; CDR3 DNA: TGTGCCAGCAGTTTATGGAGACAGGGGGCAGGAGGCTACACCTTC; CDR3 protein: CASSLWRQGAGGYTF
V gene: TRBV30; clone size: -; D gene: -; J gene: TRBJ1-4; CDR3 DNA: TGTGCCTGGAGTGCCAGGGGAAATGAAAAACTGTTTTTT; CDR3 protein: CAWSARGNEKLFF
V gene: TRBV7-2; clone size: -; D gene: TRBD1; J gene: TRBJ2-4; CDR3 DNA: TGTGCCAGCAGCTCCTCCTCCGCGACAGGGGAGGTCATTCAGTACTTC; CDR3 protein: CASSSSSATGEVIQYF
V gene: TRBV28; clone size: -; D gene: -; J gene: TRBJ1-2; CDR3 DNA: TGTGCCAGCAGTATCACCCTTGGGGGCTACACCTTC; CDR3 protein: CASSITLGGYTF
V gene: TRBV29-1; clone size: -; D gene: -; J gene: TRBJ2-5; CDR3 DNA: TGCAGCACACGTGGGGAGGTGGGAATGGGCCAAGAGACCCAGTACTTC; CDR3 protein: CSTRGEVGMGQETQYF
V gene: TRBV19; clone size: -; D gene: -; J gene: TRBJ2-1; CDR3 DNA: TGTGCCAGTAGTCACTTCGGACTTGGGAATGAGCAGTTCTTC; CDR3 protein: CASSHFGLGNEQFF
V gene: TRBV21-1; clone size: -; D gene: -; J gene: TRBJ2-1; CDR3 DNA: TGTGCCAGCAGCAAAGCCGACGGGGGAGGCTACAATGAGCAGTTCTTC; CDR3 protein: CASSKADGGGYNEQFF
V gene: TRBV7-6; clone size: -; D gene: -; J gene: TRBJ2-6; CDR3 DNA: TGTGCCAGCAGCTTAGAGAGTGCTGGGGCCAACGTCCTGACTTTC; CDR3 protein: CASSLESAGANVLTF
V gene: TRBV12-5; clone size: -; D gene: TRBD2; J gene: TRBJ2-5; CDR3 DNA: TGTGCTAGTGGGCCCGGACTAGCGGGGGGCCTCTCCATCGAAGAGACCCAGTACTTC; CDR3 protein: CASGPGLAGGLSIEETQYF
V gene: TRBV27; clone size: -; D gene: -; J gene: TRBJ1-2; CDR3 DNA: TGTGCCAGCAGCACGACCAGGGACGGTGCTAACTATGGCTACACCTTC; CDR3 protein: CASSTTRDGANYGYTF
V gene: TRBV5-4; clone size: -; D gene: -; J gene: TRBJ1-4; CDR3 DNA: TGTGCCAGCAGCCTTGGGGGAATAACTAATGAAAAACTGTTTTTT; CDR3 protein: CASSLGGITNEKLFF
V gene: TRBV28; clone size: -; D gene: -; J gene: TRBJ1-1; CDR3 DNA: TGTGCCAGCAGTTTATTGGGCACTGAAGCTTTCTTT; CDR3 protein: CASSLLGTEAFF
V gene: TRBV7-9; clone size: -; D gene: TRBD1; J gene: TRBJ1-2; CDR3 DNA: TGTGCCAGCAGCTTCGGGACAGCTGCTAACTATGGCTACACCTTC; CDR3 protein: CASSFGTAANYGYTF
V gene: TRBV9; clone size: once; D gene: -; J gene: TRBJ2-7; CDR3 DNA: TGTGCCACCTGGGACACGAACTCCTACGAGCAGTACTTC; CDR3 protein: CATWDTNSYEQYF
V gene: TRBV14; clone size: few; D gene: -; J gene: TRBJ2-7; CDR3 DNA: TGTGCCAGCAGCCAAGAAGGTGGATTCGGCTACGAGCAGTACTTC; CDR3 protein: CASSQEGGFGYEQYF
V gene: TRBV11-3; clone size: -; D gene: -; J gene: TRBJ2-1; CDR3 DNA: TGTGCCAGCAGCTTAGATACGCAAACTCTGCAGTTCTTC; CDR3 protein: CASSLDTQTLQFF
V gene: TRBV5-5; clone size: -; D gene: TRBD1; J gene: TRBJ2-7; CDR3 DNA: TGTGCCAGCAGCTCCGGGACAGGGGGCTACGAGCAGTACTTC; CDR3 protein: CASSSGTGGYEQYF
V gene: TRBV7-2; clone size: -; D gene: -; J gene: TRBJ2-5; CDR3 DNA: TGTGCCAGCAGCTTTCGTAGTGGTGGGGGCCAAGAGACCCAGTACTTC; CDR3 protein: CASSFRSGGGQETQYF
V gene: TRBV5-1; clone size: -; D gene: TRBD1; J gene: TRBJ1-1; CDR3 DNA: TGCGCCAGCAGCTTGTTCCAGGGGGCTTCTTTCGCGGATACTGAAGCTTTCTTT; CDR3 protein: CASSLFQGASFADTEAFF
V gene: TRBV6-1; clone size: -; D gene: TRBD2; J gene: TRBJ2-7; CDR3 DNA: TGTGCCAGCAGTGAAGGGGGAGGGACTTCACACAACTTC; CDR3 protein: CASSEGGGTSHNF
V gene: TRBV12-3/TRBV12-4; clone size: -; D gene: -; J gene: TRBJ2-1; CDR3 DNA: TGTGCCAGCAGCCCTAGCAATGAGCAGTTCTTC; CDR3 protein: CASSPSNEQFF
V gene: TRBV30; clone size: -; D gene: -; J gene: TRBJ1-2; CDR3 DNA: TGTGCCTGGAGTCCAGCGATCGGCTACACCTTC; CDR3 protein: CAWSPAIGYTF
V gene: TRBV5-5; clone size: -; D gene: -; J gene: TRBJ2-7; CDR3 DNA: TGTGCCAGCAGCTTGGCAGGGGGGCCCAACTACGAGCAGTACTTC; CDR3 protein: CASSLAGGPNYEQYF
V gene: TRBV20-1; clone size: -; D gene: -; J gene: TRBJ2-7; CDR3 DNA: TGCAGTGCTAGTCCAGGGGGGTTTAGCGAGCAGTACTTC; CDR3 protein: CSASPGGFSEQYF